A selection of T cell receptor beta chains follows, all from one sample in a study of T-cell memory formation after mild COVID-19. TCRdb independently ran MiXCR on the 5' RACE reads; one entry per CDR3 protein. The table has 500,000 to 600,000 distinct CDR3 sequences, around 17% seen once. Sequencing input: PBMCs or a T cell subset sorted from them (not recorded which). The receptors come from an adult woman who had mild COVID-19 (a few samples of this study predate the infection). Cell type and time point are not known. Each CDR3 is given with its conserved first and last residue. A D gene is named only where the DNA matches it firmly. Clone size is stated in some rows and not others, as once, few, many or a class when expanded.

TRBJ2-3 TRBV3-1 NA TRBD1 CASSVDRGGVPDTQYF TGTGCCAGCAGCGTAGACAGGGGTGGAGTTCCAGATACGCAGTATTTT
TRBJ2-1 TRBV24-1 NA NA CATQSDSSSYNEQFF TGTGCCACCCAATCCGACAGCAGCTCCTACAATGAGCAGTTCTTC
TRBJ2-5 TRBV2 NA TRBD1 CASSRSRGHETQYF TGTGCCAGCAGCCGAAGTAGGGGGCACGAGACCCAGTACTTC
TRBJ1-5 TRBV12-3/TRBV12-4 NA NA CASSYFAQPQHF TGTGCCAGCAGCTACTTTGCCCAGCCCCAGCATTTT
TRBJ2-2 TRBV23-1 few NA CASLNHRRQDPNTGELFF TGCGCCAGCCTCAATCATAGGCGACAGGACCCTAACACCGGGGAGCTGTTTTTT
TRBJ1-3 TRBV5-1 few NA CASSLDGTGNTIYF TGCGCCAGCAGCTTGGACGGGACTGGAAACACCATATATTTT
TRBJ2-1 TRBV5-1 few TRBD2 CASSRTSGSHNEQFF TGCGCCAGCAGTAGGACTAGCGGGAGTCACAATGAGCAGTTCTTC
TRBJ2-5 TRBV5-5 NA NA CASSAPSETRGIQESKETQYF TGTGCCAGCAGCGCACCCTCAGAAACCCGCGGCATACAGGAATCTAAAGAGACCCAGTACTTC
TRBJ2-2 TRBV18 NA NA CASSGVLTGELFF TGTGCCAGCTCAGGGGTCCTCACCGGGGAGCTGTTTTTT
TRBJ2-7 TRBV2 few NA CASAAQPHTYEQYF TGTGCCAGCGCGGCCCAACCCCACACCTACGAGCAGTACTTC
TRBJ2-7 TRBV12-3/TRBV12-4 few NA CARRTVPKAHEQYF TGTGCCAGGAGGACCGTTCCAAAGGCTCACGAGCAGTACTTC
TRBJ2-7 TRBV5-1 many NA CASSSDSSYEQYF TGTGCCAGCAGCTCGGACAGCTCCTACGAGCAGTACTTC
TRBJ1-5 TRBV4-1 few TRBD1 CASSQAAGTGDRAQHF TGCGCCAGCAGCCAAGCAGCCGGGACAGGGGATCGGGCCCAGCATTTT
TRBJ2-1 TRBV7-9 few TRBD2 CASSLGGSMAKNEQFF TGTGCCAGCAGCTTAGGCGGGAGTATGGCAAAAAATGAGCAGTTCTTC
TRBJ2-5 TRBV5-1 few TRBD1 CASSLSTGQETQYF TGCGCCAGCAGCTTGTCGACAGGGCAAGAGACCCAGTACTTC
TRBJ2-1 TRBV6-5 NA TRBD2 CASSTGLAGPEQFF TGTGCCAGCAGTACTGGACTAGCGGGACCAGAGCAGTTCTTC
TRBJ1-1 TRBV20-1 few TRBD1 CSATGQGAKIAFF TGCAGTGCTACTGGACAGGGGGCGAAGATCGCTTTCTTT
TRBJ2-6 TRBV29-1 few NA CSVPAGTVASGANVLTF TGCAGCGTTCCGGCGGGGACAGTCGCCTCTGGGGCCAACGTCCTGACTTTC
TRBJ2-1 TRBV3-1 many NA CASGPNRNEQFF TGTGCCAGCGGACCAAACCGCAATGAGCAGTTCTTC
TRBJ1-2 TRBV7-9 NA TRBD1 CASSRTGAGTGYGYTF TGTGCCAGCAGCCGGACAGGGGCCGGCACGGGCTATGGCTACACCTTC
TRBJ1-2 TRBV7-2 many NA CASSLTQGTRGYTF TGTGCCAGCAGCTTGACGCAGGGGACCCGTGGCTACACCTTC
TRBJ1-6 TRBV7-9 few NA CASSLAAGGYNSPLHF TGTGCCAGCAGCTTAGCAGCCGGGGGCTATAATTCACCCCTCCACTTT
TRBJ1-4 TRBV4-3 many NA CASSRALSAPGKLFF TGCGCCAGCAGCCGAGCGCTCTCAGCCCCGGGAAAACTGTTTTTT
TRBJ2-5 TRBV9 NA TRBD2 CASSLGVGVQGGETQYF TGTGCCAGCAGCTTAGGGGTAGGAGTTCAGGGAGGGGAGACCCAGTACTTC
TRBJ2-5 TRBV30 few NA CAWSLVGETQYF TGTGCCTGGAGTTTAGTAGGAGAGACCCAGTACTTC
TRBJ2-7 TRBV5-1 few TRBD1 CASSTDRASYEQYF TGCGCCAGCAGCACGGACAGGGCTTCCTACGAGCAGTACTTC
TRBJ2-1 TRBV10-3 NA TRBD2 CAISESHSGGNNEQFF TGTGCCATCAGTGAGTCGCACTCGGGGGGGAACAATGAGCAGTTCTTC
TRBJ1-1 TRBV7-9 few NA CASSTQNTEAFF TGTGCCAGCAGTACACAGAACACTGAAGCTTTCTTT
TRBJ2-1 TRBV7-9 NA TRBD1 CASRAGTGSLRPPYNEQFF TGTGCCAGCAGAGCCGGGACAGGGAGTCTGCGGCCCCCTTACAATGAGCAGTTCTTC
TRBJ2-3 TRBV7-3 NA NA CASSQFAEPGRTQYF TGTGCCAGCTCACAGTTCGCAGAGCCGGGGAGAACGCAGTATTTT
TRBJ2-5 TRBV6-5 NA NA CASSYEWDPGGQETQYF TGTGCCAGCAGTTACGAATGGGACCCTGGGGGCCAAGAGACCCAGTACTTC
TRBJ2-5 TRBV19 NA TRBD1 CASSIGTGVSQETQYF TGTGCCAGTAGTATCGGGACAGGGGTTTCCCAAGAGACCCAGTACTTC
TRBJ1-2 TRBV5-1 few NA CASSLTSESSYGYTF TGCGCCAGCAGCTTGACATCGGAGTCCTCCTATGGCTACACCTTC
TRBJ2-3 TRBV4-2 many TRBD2 CASSQDELLAGKDTQYF TGTGCCAGCAGCCAAGATGAGTTGCTAGCGGGAAAAGATACGCAGTATTTT
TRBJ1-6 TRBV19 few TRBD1 CASSIRGDSPLHF TGTGCCAGTAGTATCAGGGGGGATTCACCCCTCCACTTT
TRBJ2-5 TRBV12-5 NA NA CASGLDGLEETQYF TGTGCTAGTGGTTTGGACGGACTGGAAGAGACCCAGTACTTC
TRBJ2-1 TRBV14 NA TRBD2 CASSQTGTSGYNEQFF TGTGCCAGCAGCCAGACCGGGACTAGCGGATACAATGAGCAGTTCTTC
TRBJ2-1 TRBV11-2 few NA CASSLPNNEQFF TGTGCCAGCAGCCTACCAAACAATGAGCAGTTCTTC
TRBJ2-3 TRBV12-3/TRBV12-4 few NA CASSPRRMGRSARTDTQYF TGTGCCAGCAGTCCCCGGAGGATGGGTCGTAGCGCCCGAACAGATACGCAGTATTTT
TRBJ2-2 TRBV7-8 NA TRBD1 CASSQGQGAAGELFF TGTGCCAGCAGCCAGGGACAGGGGGCCGCCGGGGAGCTGTTTTTT
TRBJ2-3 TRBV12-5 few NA CASERGSTDTQYF TGTGCTAGTGAAAGGGGCAGCACAGATACGCAGTATTTT
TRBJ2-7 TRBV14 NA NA CASSQENYEQYF TGTGCCAGCAGCCAAGAAAACTACGAGCAGTACTTC
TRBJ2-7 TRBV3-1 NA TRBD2 CASSQASGSVGEQYF TGTGCCAGCAGCCAAGCTAGCGGGAGTGTCGGCGAGCAGTACTTC
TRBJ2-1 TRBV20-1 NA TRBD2 CSARASGSEQFF TGCAGTGCTAGGGCTAGCGGGAGTGAGCAGTTCTTC
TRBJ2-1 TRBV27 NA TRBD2 CASSLLTSGYSYNEQFF TGTGCCAGCAGTCTCCTGACTAGCGGGTACTCCTACAATGAGCAGTTCTTC
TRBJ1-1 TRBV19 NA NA CATGWPPGLGTEAFF TGTGCCACCGGATGGCCCCCAGGGTTGGGCACTGAAGCTTTCTTT
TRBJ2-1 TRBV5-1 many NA CASSYQFKDEQFF TGCGCCAGCAGCTACCAATTCAAGGATGAGCAGTTCTTC
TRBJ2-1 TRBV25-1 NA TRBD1 CASSEFGTGGSNEQFF TGTGCCAGCAGTGAATTTGGGACAGGGGGTTCCAATGAGCAGTTCTTC
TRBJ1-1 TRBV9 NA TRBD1 CASSVGGTGGTEAFF TGTGCCAGCAGCGTAGGAGGGACAGGGGGGACTGAAGCTTTCTTT
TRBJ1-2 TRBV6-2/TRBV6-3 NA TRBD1 CASSLDRPLFGYTF TGTGCCAGCAGTTTGGACAGGCCGTTGTTCGGCTACACCTTC
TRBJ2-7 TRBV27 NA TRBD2 CASSSERLAGYYEQYF TGTGCCAGCAGTAGCGAGAGGCTAGCGGGGTATTACGAGCAGTACTTC
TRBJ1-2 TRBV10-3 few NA CAIKSEEPHGYTF TGTGCCATCAAGTCTGAGGAGCCCCATGGCTACACCTTC
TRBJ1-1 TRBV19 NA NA CASLLQGTTEAFF TGTGCCAGCCTGCTACAGGGAACCACTGAAGCTTTCTTT